This entry describes one T cell receptor beta chain. CDR3 size: 16 residues. J was trimmed by 6 bases and V by 4 bases; bases with no gene match: 14. Germline CDR1 and CDR2: SGHDT and YYEEEE. This table comes from immunoSEQ multiplex PCR, and its TCRdb copy is limited to in-frame clones, with some not included. The repertoire holds 70,000 to 95,000 clones, with 85% to 95% as singletons. This specimen belongs to a study of blood T cell repertoires in COVID-19. Study summary: The analysed material was cDNA or gDNA that came from T cells, B-cell-depleted T cells, or PBMCs.

This sequence was found in a woman aged 55-70 years with active COVID-19. The chain has TRBV5-6 and TRBJ2-7; 9 bases are a match to TRBD1. Sequenced material: peripheral blood. CDR3 in DNA: TGTGCCAGCAGCCCAAGACCGGGACAGGGCTATGGCGAGCAGTACTTC. Encoded protein: CASSPRPGQGYGEQYF.